These 2 T cell receptor beta chains were all obtained from the same sample, sequenced in a study of CD8+ T cells in alopecia areata. RNA was isolated and reverse transcribed to cDNA, the sequencing template. Only in-frame clones appear in the TCRdb table, and some are missing; sequencing was by immunoSEQ multiplex PCR. The profile shows 180,000 or so clones, roughly 46% of them singletons. Treatment in this sample: oral pan-JAK inhibitor, 5-10 mg twice daily. The sequences come from CD8+ T cells sorted from blood, collected at roughly week 52, from a patient treated with tofacitinib. Receptors were obtained from a human donor with alopecia areata.

The chain has TRBV9 and TRBJ2-5; possibly TRBD1 for D (5 bases). The germline V gene encodes CDR1 SGDLS and CDR2 YYNGEE. V was shortened by 0 bases and J by 4 bases, with 13 bases between the two germline ends. This CDR3 is built from 15 residues. The CDR3, as DNA: TGTGCCAGCAGCGTAGACCCTGATGGGGCAGAGACCCAGTACTTC. It codes for CASSVDPDGAETQYF.

V gene TRBV7-9 combines with J gene TRBJ1-6, with 8 bases lining up with TRBD1. Germline assignment: CDR1 SEHNR and CDR2 FQNEAQ (reference sequence). The CDR3 spans 14 residues. V trimming: 5 bases; J trimming: 6 bases; junction bases outside the gene matches: 3. The DNA for the CDR3 is TGTGCCAGCAGCCGGGACAGGCCTAATTCACCCCTCCACTTT. Protein: CASSRDRPNSPLHF.